This T cell receptor (beta chain) was sequenced during a study of shared clonotypes between healthy human individuals. Clones were read by immunoSEQ multiplex PCR, and TCRdb kept only the in-frame ones, dropping some. The data show 1.5 million to 1.9 million clones, about 98% seen once. The CDR3 runs to 18 residues. The V gene end was trimmed by 3 bases and the J gene end by 4 bases; junction bases not matched to a gene: 8. Per the germline V gene, CDR1 is SGHTA and CDR2 is FQGNSA. The chain couples TRBV7-2 to TRBJ2-3; 15 bases are shared with TRBD2. Material: naive CD4+ T cells sorted from blood. Described subset: CD45RA+ positively selected. The receptor's source is a man aged 25-45 years in good health. For the CDR3, the DNA is TGTGCCAGCAGCTTTGGGGGACTAGCGGGAGGTTCCCCAGATACGCAGTATTTT. Translation: CASSFGGLAGGSPDTQYF.